The present T cell receptor (beta chain) was sequenced within a study of shared clonotypes between healthy human individuals. This CDR3 has 15 residues. Germline values: CDR1 MGHRA, CDR2 YSYEKL. Trimming cost V 3 bases and J 0 bases; bases outside gene matches: 3. Libraries were prepared by immunoSEQ multiplex PCR; TCRdb keeps only in-frame clonotypes and omits some of them. The sample lists 1.5 million to 2.5 million clones, approximately 94% occurring once. Naive CD8 isolation took CD45RO-negative cells positively selected for CCR7 and excluded terminally differentiated effector memory CD45RA+ cells.

The chain links TRBV4-1 to TRBJ2-3, with 7 positions matching TRBD1. The origin of this receptor is a man aged 18 to 29 in good health. The sequencing input was naive CD8+ T cells sorted from blood. As DNA, the CDR3 is TGCGCCAGCAGCCAGGGACAGACTAGCACAGATACGCAGTATTTT. This codes for CASSQGQTSTDTQYF.